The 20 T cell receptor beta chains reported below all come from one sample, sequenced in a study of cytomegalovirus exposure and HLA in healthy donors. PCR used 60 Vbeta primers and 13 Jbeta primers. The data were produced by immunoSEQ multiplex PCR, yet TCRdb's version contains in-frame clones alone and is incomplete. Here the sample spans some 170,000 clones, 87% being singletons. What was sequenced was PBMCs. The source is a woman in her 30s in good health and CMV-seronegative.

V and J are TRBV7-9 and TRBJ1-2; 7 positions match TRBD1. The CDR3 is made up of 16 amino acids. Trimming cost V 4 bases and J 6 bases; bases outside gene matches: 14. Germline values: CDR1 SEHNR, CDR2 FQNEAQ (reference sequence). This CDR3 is CASSSTDRQKVDGYTF. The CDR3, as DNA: TGTGCCAGCAGCTCAACGGACAGGCAGAAGGTTGATGGCTACACCTTC.

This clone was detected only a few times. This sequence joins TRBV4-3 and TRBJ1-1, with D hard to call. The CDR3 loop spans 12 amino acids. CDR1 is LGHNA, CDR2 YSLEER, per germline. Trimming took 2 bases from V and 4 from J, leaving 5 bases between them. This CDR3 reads CASSQRGTEAFF. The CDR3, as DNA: TGCGCCAGCAGCCAACGCGGCACTGAAGCTTTCTTT.

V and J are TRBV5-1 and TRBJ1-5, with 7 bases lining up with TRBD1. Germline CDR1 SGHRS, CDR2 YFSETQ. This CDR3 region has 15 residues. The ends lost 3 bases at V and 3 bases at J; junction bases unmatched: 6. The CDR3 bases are TGCGCCAGCAGCTCCGGGACAGCTAACAATCAGCCCCAGCATTTT. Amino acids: CASSSGTANNQPQHF.

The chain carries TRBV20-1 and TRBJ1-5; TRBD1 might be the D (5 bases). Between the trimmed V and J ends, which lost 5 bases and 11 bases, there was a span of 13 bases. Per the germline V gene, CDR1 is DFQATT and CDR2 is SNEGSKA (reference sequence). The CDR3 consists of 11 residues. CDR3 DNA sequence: TGCAGTGCTCCTCTGGGGCAGGCCCAGCATTTT. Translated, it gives CSAPLGQAQHF.

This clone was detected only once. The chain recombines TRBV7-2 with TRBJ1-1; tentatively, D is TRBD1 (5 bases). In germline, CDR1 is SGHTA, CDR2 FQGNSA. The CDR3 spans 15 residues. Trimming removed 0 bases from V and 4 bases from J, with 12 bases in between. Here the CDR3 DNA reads TGTGCCAGCAGCTTAGCCGGGGGAGGAGTCACTGAAGCTTTCTTT. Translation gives CASSLAGGGVTEAFF.

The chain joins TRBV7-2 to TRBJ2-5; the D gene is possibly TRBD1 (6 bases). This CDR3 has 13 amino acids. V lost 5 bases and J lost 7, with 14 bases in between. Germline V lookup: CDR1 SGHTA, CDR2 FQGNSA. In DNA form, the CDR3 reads TGTGCCAGCAGCCGGGCCCAGGGGAGGACCCAGTACTTC. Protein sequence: CASSRAQGRTQYF.

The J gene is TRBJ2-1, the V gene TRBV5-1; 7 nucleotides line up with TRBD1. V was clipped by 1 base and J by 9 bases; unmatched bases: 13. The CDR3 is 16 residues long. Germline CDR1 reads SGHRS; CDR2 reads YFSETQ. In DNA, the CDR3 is TGCGCCAGCAGCTTGTTCTCCGGGACAGTCCGCACTGAGCAGTTCTTC. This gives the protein CASSLFSGTVRTEQFF. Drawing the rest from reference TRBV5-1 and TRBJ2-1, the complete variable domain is KAGVTQTPRYLIKTRGQQVTLSCSPISGHRSVSWYQQTPGQGLQFLFEYFSETQRNKGNFPGRFSGRQFSNSRSEMNVSTLELGDSALYLCASSLFSGTVRTEQFFGPGTRLTVL.

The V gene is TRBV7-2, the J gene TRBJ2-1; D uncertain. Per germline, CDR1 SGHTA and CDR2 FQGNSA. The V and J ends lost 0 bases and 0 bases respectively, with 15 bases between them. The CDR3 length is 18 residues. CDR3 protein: CASSLAAMAAFSYNEQFF. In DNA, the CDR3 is TGTGCCAGCAGCTTAGCGGCGATGGCGGCGTTCTCCTACAATGAGCAGTTCTTC.

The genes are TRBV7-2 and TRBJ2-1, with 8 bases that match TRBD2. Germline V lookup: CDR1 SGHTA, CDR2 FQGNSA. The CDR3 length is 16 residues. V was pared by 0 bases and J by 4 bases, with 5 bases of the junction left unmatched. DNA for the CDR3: TGTGCCAGCAGCTTAGCTCGTACTAGCGGATACAATGAGCAGTTCTTC. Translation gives CASSLARTSGYNEQFF.

CDR3 residues: CASSPTYLHRDKGPRGGNVLTF. Written as DNA, the CDR3 is TGCGCCAGCAGCCCTACCTACCTACACCGGGACAAGGGTCCCCGAGGAGGCAACGTCCTGACTTTC. The V call is TRBV4-1, the J call TRBJ2-6, with D possibly TRBD1 on 6 matching bases. This CDR3 contains 22 residues. Trimming removed 4 bases at V and 9 bases at J, with 37 bases between. Germline loops: CDR1 MGHRA, CDR2 YSYEKL.

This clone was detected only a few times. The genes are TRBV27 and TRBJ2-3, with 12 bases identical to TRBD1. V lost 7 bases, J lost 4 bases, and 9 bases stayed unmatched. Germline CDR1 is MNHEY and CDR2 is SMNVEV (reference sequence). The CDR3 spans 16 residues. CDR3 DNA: TGTGCCAGCAAAGATAGCCGGGACAGGGGGCCAGATACGCAGTATTTT. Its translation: CASKDSRDRGPDTQYF.

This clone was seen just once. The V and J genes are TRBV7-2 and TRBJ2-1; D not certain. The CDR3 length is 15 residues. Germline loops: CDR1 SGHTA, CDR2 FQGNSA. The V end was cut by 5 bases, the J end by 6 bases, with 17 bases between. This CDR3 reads CASSQLAIKSNEQFF. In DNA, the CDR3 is TGTGCCAGCAGCCAATTGGCCATTAAATCCAATGAGCAGTTCTTC.

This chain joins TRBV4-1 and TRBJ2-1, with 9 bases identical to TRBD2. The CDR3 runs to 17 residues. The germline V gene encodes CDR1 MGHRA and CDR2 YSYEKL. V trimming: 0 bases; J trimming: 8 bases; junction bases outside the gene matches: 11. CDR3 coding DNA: TGCGCCAGCAGCCAAGATAGGCGGGGGGGCCTTTTTCATGAGCAGTTCTTC. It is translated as CASSQDRRGGLFHEQFF.

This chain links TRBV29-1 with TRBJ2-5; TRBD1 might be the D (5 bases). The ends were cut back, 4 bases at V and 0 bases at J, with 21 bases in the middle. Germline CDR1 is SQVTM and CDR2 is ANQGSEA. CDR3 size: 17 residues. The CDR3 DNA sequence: TGCAGCGTTGTGAAGGGTCAGGGCGACTGGTACCAAGAGACCCAGTACTTC. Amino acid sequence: CSVVKGQGDWYQETQYF.

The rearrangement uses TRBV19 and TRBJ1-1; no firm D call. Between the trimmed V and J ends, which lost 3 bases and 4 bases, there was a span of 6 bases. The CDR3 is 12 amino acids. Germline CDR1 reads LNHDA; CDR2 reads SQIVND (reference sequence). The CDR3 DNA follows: TGTGCCAGTAGTATTGGGCCCACTGAAGCTTTCTTT. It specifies CASSIGPTEAFF.

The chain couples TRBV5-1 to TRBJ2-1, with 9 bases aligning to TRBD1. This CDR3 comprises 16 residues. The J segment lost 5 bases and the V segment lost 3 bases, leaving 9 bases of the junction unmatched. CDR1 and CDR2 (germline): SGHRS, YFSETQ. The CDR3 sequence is CASSSHPGQGNNEQFF. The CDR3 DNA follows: TGCGCCAGCAGCTCCCACCCGGGACAGGGCAACAATGAGCAGTTCTTC.

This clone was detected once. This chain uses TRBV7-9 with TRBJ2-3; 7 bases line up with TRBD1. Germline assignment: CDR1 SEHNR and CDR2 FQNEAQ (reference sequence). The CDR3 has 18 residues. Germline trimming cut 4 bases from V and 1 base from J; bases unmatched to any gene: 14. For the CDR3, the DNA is TGTGCCAGCAGCTCACAACAGGGGTTTGAGCTCGGCACAGATACGCAGTATTTT. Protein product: CASSSQQGFELGTDTQYF.

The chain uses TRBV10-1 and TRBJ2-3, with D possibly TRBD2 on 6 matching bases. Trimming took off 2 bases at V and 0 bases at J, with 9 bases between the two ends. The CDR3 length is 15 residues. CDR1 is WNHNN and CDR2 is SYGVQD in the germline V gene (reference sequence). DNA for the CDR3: TGCGCCAGCAGTGAGGCCGGGACTAGCACAGATACGCAGTATTTT. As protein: CASSEAGTSTDTQYF.

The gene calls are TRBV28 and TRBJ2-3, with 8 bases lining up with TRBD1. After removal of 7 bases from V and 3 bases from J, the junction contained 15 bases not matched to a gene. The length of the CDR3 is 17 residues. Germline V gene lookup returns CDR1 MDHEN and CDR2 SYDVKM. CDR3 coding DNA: TGTGCCAGCACCACCCCCTGGGGCAGGGGGCGGACAGATACGCAGTATTTT. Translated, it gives CASTTPWGRGRTDTQYF.

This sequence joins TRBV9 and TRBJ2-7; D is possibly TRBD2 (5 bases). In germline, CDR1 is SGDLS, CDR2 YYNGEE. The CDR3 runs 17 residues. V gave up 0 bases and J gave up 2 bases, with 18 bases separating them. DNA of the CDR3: TGTGCCAGCAGCGTAGATGGCGCGGGCTTTAGGACCTACGAGCAGTACTTC. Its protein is CASSVDGAGFRTYEQYF.